A single sample gave rise to the 23 T cell receptor beta chains below, sequenced in a study of blood T cell repertoires in COVID-19. Produced via immunoSEQ multiplex PCR; TCRdb's table is partial and in-frame only. Of 55,000 to 80,000 clones in the sample, around 80% were seen once. Sequenced material: peripheral blood. The source is a man between 60 and 75 years old with acute or convalescent COVID-19.

The chain recombines TRBV28 with TRBJ2-3, with 8 bases identical to TRBD1. Trimming removed 10 bases from V and 4 bases from J; junction bases left unmatched: 7. The germline gives CDR1 MDHEN, CDR2 SYDVKM. The length of the CDR3 is 13 residues. The CDR3 is CAIGQGLADTQYF. The CDR3 bases are TGTGCCATCGGACAGGGACTGGCAGATACGCAGTATTTT. The complete variable domain, with remaining parts taken from reference TRBV28 and TRBJ2-3, reads DVKVTQSSRYLVKRTGEKVFLECVQDMDHENMFWYRQDPGLGLRLIYFSYDVKMKEKGDIPEGYSVSREKKERFSLILESASTNQTSMYLCAIGQGLADTQYFGPGTRLTVL.

The gene calls are TRBV5-5 and TRBJ1-5; D unresolved. Germline V gives CDR1 SGHKS, CDR2 YYEKEE (reference sequence). This CDR3 spans 13 amino acids. V was cut by 0 bases and J by 9 bases, with 10 bases left in between. CDR3 nucleotide sequence: TGTGCCAGCAGCTTGGGTGAATCAGGGCCCCAGCATTTT. Its protein is CASSLGESGPQHF. The full variable domain, completed using reference TRBV5-5 and TRBJ1-5, is DAGVTQSPTHLIKTRGQQVTLRCSPISGHKSVSWYQQVLGQGPQFIFQYYEKEERGRGNFPDRFSARQFPNYSSELNVNALLLGDSALYLCASSLGESGPQHFGDGTRLSIL.

This clone was detected only once. The chain employs TRBV4-2 and TRBJ2-1; no definite D call. Germline V gene data show CDR1 as LGHNA and CDR2 as YNFKEQ. V gave up 4 bases and J gave up 5 bases, with 6 bases separating them. This CDR3 comprises 12 residues. For the CDR3, the DNA is TGTGCCAGCAGCCCGAACAACAATGAGCAGTTCTTC. It yields the protein CASSPNNNEQFF.

The V call is TRBV4-3, the J call TRBJ2-7; TRBD2 agrees at 8 bases. Germline CDR1 LGHNA, CDR2 YSLEER. J gave up 6 bases and V 4 bases, and 8 bases lay outside the gene matches. The CDR3 has 14 amino acids. CDR3 residues: CASSLGTSWGEQYF. The CDR3 DNA reads TGCGCCAGCAGCCTTGGGACTAGTTGGGGCGAGCAGTACTTC.

This sequence joins TRBV6-1 and TRBJ2-1, with a possible D match to TRBD2 (7 bases). The CDR3 covers 17 residues. Between the trimmed V and J ends, which lost 2 bases and 7 bases, there was a span of 21 bases. CDR1 is MNHNS, CDR2 SASEGT, per germline. The CDR3 is CASSESTGLGGGNEQFF. CDR3 coding DNA: TGTGCCAGCAGTGAAAGTACCGGGCTAGGGGGGGGGAATGAGCAGTTCTTC.

V gene TRBV6-4 combines with J gene TRBJ2-4; TRBD1 matches at 8 bases. With V trimmed by 10 bases and J by 5 bases, 4 bases remained unmatched. This CDR3 region has 12 residues. CDR1 is MRHNA, CDR2 SNTAGT, per germline. In DNA, the CDR3 is TGTGCCACAAGGGACAGGCAAAACATTCAGTACTTC. This encodes CATRDRQNIQYF.

The V and J genes are TRBV4-2 and TRBJ2-7, with TRBD1 matching over 8 bases. Per the germline V gene, CDR1 is LGHNA and CDR2 is YNFKEQ. CDR3 length equals 13 residues. Trimming cost V 0 bases and J 6 bases; bases outside gene matches: 1. In nucleotides, the CDR3 is TGTGCCAGCAGCCAAGACAGGGGGCGCGAGCAGTACTTC. As protein: CASSQDRGREQYF.

V usage is TRBV6-5 and J usage is TRBJ1-1; D is uncertain. The germline gives CDR1 MNHEY, CDR2 SVGAGI. Trimming pared 6 bases from V and 6 bases from J, leaving 11 bases between. The CDR3 covers 12 residues. DNA of the CDR3: TGTGCCAGCAGATACGGAAGCGCTGAAGCTTTCTTT. Encoded protein: CASRYGSAEAFF.

V is TRBV9 and J is TRBJ2-5; D perhaps matches TRBD1 (6 bases). The CDR3 contains 13 residues. CDR1 is SGDLS and CDR2 is YYNGEE in the germline V gene. V was clipped by 3 bases and J by 5 bases, with 11 bases between them. CDR3 sequence (DNA): TGTGCCAGCAGCGCCACAGGGTGGGAGACCCAGTACTTC. The encoded protein is CASSATGWETQYF.

The chain links TRBV15 to TRBJ1-3, with D uncertain. Deletions cut 0 bases from V and 0 bases from J, with 6 bases between. The V gene's germline CDR1 is LNHNV and CDR2 YYDKDF (reference sequence). The CDR3 has 15 residues. The CDR3 loop reads CATSRDQNSGNTIYF. CDR3 nucleotide sequence: TGTGCCACCAGCAGAGATCAAAACTCTGGAAACACCATATATTTT.

J is TRBJ2-5 and V is TRBV12-3 or TRBV12-4, with D tentatively TRBD1 (6 bases). V gave up 7 bases and J gave up 5 bases, with 14 bases separating them. The CDR3 is 13 residues long. CDR3 sequence reads: CASNLGAGETQYF. As DNA, the CDR3 is TGTGCCAGCAATTTGGGGGCGGGTGAGACCCAGTACTTC.

This clone was detected a few times. V and J are TRBV7-2 and TRBJ2-7, with D perhaps matching TRBD2 (5 bases). The CDR3 loop spans 16 amino acids. Trimming cost V 1 base and J 3 bases, with 16 bases left between them. The germline gives CDR1 SGHTA, CDR2 FQGNSA. CDR3 coding DNA: TGTGCCAGCAGCTTAGAGGGAGCATCCTTTTACTACGAGCAGTACTTC. Translated, it gives CASSLEGASFYYEQYF.

The chain employs TRBV5-1 and TRBJ2-1; possibly TRBD1 for D (6 bases). The germline V and J ends were trimmed by 4 bases and 2 bases, with 16 bases remaining between them. The CDR3 consists of 16 residues. The germline gives CDR1 SGHRS, CDR2 YFSETQ. CDR3 region: CASSISGTPPYNEQFF. The DNA of the CDR3 is TGCGCCAGCAGCATCTCCGGGACACCGCCCTACAATGAGCAGTTCTTC.

This clone was observed a few times. The chain recombines TRBV3-1 (or the pseudogene TRBV3-2) with TRBJ1-6, with a possible D match to TRBD1 (6 bases). With 2 bases removed from V and 7 bases from J, the gap between germline ends came to 9 bases. CDR3 length: 14 residues. In germline, CDR1 is LGHDT, CDR2 YNNKEL (reference sequence). CDR3 sequence (DNA): TGTGCCAGCAGCCAAAGGCAGGGGAATTCACCCCTCCACTTT. Its protein product is CASSQRQGNSPLHF.

The CDR3 DNA is TGCGCCAGCAGTCGAGGGTTATACGAGCAGTACTTC. It yields the protein CASSRGLYEQYF. The rearrangement links TRBV10-1 to TRBJ2-7; TRBD2 might be the D (5 bases). The V gene's germline CDR1 is WNHNN and CDR2 SYGVQD (reference sequence). The CDR3 is made up of 12 amino acids. Trimming shortened V by 5 bases and J by 4 bases, and 9 bases separated the two germline ends.

V and J are TRBV25-1 and TRBJ2-2, with D possibly being TRBD1 (5 bases). The germline V gene has CDR1 MGHDK and CDR2 SYGVNS. V was clipped by 1 base and J by 6 bases, with 15 bases between them. The CDR3 consists of 16 residues. CDR3 residues: CASSELGRGRAGELFF. The CDR3 coding sequence is TGTGCCAGCAGTGAATTAGGAAGGGGAAGGGCCGGGGAGCTGTTTTTT.

This chain links TRBV3-1 (or the pseudogene TRBV3-2) with TRBJ1-1, with 9 bases that match TRBD1. This CDR3 region has 14 residues. With V trimmed by 5 bases and J by 5 bases, 6 bases remained unmatched. CDR1 is LGHDT, CDR2 YNNKEL, per germline (reference sequence). Here the CDR3 DNA reads TGTGCCAGCAGCAAGGGACAGGGTTTGACTGAAGCTTTCTTT. Translated: CASSKGQGLTEAFF.

As to this clone: Germline is not matched at one junction end, which may reflect a read error. The chain employs TRBV27 and TRBJ2-7; D might be TRBD2 (6 bases). Germline V gives CDR1 MNHEY, CDR2 SMNVEV (reference sequence). CDR3 length equals 13 residues. The CDR3 nucleotides read TGTGCCAGCAGTTTCGGGGGAGCCTACGAGCAGTGCTTC. Translating it yields CASSFGGAYEQCF.

The genes are TRBV7-9 and TRBJ2-1; no definite D call. Germline V lookup: CDR1 SEHNR, CDR2 FQNEAQ (reference sequence). Deletions cut 4 bases from V and 2 bases from J, with 12 bases between. The CDR3 totals 15 residues. CDR3 region: CASSYATGTYNEQFF. Written as DNA, the CDR3 is TGTGCCAGCAGCTATGCGACTGGAACCTACAATGAGCAGTTCTTC.

The rearrangement uses TRBV7-2 and TRBJ2-3, with TRBD1 identical over 7 bases. Trimming took 1 base from V and 6 from J; bases not matched to a gene: 7. The CDR3 loop spans 15 amino acids. Germline V gene data show CDR1 as SGHTA and CDR2 as FQGNSA. This CDR3 is CASSLDGLQGDTQYF. CDR3 nucleotides: TGTGCCAGCAGCTTAGATGGGCTACAGGGGGATACGCAGTATTTT.

J is TRBJ2-7 and V is TRBV18, with 7 nucleotides matching TRBD2. The germline CDR1 and CDR2 sequences are KGHSH and LQKENI. The CDR3 runs to 13 residues. The V segment lost 6 bases and the J segment 7 bases; nucleotides outside the gene matches: 9. The CDR3 is CASSPGGEGEQYF. The CDR3 DNA sequence: TGTGCCAGCTCCCCGGGAGGCGAGGGTGAGCAGTACTTC.

The V call is TRBV27, the J call TRBJ2-1; 7 bases fit TRBD1. The CDR3 extends over 14 amino acids. Trimming took 3 bases from V and 4 from J; bases not matched to a gene: 3. From germline, CDR1 is MNHEY and CDR2 SMNVEV (reference sequence). CDR3 DNA sequence: TGTGCCAGCAGTTTCGGACAGGAATACAATGAGCAGTTCTTC. Translated, it gives CASSFGQEYNEQFF.

The DNA for the CDR3 is TGTGCCAGCTCACCCGGTGGAGGGATTACCTACGAGCAGTACTTC. This translates into CASSPGGGITYEQYF. The chain joins TRBV18 to TRBJ2-7, with D possibly TRBD2 on 6 matching bases. Trimming took 3 bases from V and 2 from J, leaving 14 bases between them. Germline-derived CDR1 and CDR2 are KGHSH and LQKENI. CDR3 length equals 15 residues. The complete variable domain, with remaining parts taken from reference TRBV18 and TRBJ2-7, reads NAGVMQNPRHLVRRRGQEARLRCSPMKGHSHVYWYRQLPEEGLKFMVYLQKENIIDESGMPKERFSAEFPKEGPSILRIQQVVRGDSAAYFCASSPGGGITYEQYFGPGTRLTVT.